This entry lists 22 T cell receptor beta chains sequenced from one sample in a study of regulatory T cells in long-lasting Graves disease. Time point here: persistent/refractory GD, antithyroid drugs over 5 years with positive TRAb. The TCR library was made from RNA extracted from PBMCs. Arm-PCR of CDR3 regions with iRepertoire HTBI primers generated TCR beta libraries. One entry per CDR3 protein, called by TCRdb with MiXCR from the multiplex PCR reads. Found here are some 450,000 distinct CDR3 sequences, around a quarter of them singletons; the top ten hold about a quarter. The specimen was peripheral blood mononuclear cells (PBMCs), collected when the disease was refractory, from a patient treated with antithyroid drugs. Receptors originate from a female donor with Graves disease.

This clonotype was counted at least ten times. The V call is TRBV12-3 or TRBV12-4, the J call TRBJ2-7, with 7 bases lining up with TRBD1. The junction had 4 bases not matched to a gene; V was cut back by 7 bases and J by 1 base. The CDR3 covers 13 residues. The CDR3 sequence: CASTRTGSYEQYF. For the CDR3, the DNA is TGTGCCAGCACTCGGACAGGATCCTACGAGCAGTACTTC.

This clonotype was picked up many times. DNA for the CDR3: TGCAGCGTTGAAGATGGAAGAGATAAACTGTTTTTT. Amino acids: CSVEDGRDKLFF. The rearrangement links TRBV29-1 to TRBJ1-4; D gene unclear. The V gene lost 0 bases and the J gene lost 11 bases, with 10 bases spanning the gap. The CDR3 extends over 12 amino acids. Looked up from germline, CDR1 is SQVTM and CDR2 is ANQGSEA. The full variable domain, its missing parts supplied by reference TRBV29-1 and TRBJ1-4, is SAVISQKPSRDICQRGTSLTIQCQVDSQVTMMFWYRQQPGQSLTLIATANQGSEATYESGFVIDKFPISRPNLTFSTLTVSNMSPEDSSIYLCSVEDGRDKLFFGSGTQLSVL.

The V and J genes are TRBV7-9 and TRBJ2-4, with a tentative D call TRBD2 (6 bases). Trimming cost V 5 bases and J 7 bases, with 18 bases left between them. Germline CDR1 reads SEHNR; CDR2 reads FQNEAQ (reference sequence). The CDR3 consists of 15 residues. CDR3 sequence reads: CASSPTSGRSNIQYF. CDR3 sequence (DNA): TGTGCCAGCAGCCCGACGTCAGGGAGGAGTAACATTCAGTACTTC.

This clonotype was seen at least ten times. V and J are TRBV4-1 and TRBJ2-7; D is ambiguous. The length of the CDR3 is 14 residues. V shed 1 base and J shed 0 bases, with 7 bases lying between them. Germline V lookup: CDR1 MGHRA, CDR2 YSYEKL. The CDR3 loop reads CASSQVTYSYEQYF. CDR3 bases: TGCGCCAGCAGCCAAGTTACCTACTCCTACGAGCAGTACTTC.

This clonotype has at least ten counts. This chain links TRBV28 with TRBJ2-4; unclear D gene. Germline V gives CDR1 MDHEN, CDR2 SYDVKM. The CDR3 extends over 13 amino acids. V was cut by 2 bases and J by 9 bases, with 11 bases left in between. In nucleotides, the CDR3 is TGTGCCAGCAGTTTAGAAAGGGCGGCCATTCAGTACTTC. This codes for CASSLERAAIQYF.

This chain connects TRBV7-9 to TRBJ1-5, with unresolved D. This CDR3 comprises 14 residues. The germline V and J ends were trimmed by 6 bases and 8 bases, with 17 bases remaining between them. CDR1 is SEHNR, CDR2 FQNEAQ, per germline (reference sequence). The CDR3 sequence is CASRNRVIQEPQHF. CDR3 nucleotides: TGTGCCAGCAGGAACCGGGTGATACAAGAGCCCCAGCATTTT. Full variable domain (outside the CDR3, taken from reference TRBV7-9 and TRBJ1-5): DTGVSQNPRHKITKRGQNVTFRCDPISEHNRLYWYRQTLGQGPEFLTYFQNEAQLEKSRLLSDRFSAERPKGSFSTLEIQRTEQGDSAMYLCASRNRVIQEPQHFGDGTRLSIL.

This chain connects TRBV11-2 to TRBJ2-3; D is ambiguous. Germline V CDR1 and CDR2: SGHAT, FQNNGV. Trimming left V 1 base short and J 0 bases short, with 11 bases between. The CDR3 sequence is 16 residues long. The CDR3 sequence: CASSLVPAASTDTQYF. CDR3 sequence (DNA): TGTGCCAGCAGCTTAGTACCAGCAGCTAGCACAGATACGCAGTATTTT.

The chain employs TRBV12-3 or TRBV12-4 and TRBJ2-3, with D tentatively TRBD1 or TRBD2 (5 bases each). The CDR3 sequence is 13 residues long. Trimming took 8 bases from V and 0 from J, leaving 9 bases between them. In DNA form, the CDR3 reads TGTGCCAGCGCTTGGGGGAGCACAGATACGCAGTATTTT. Amino acids: CASAWGSTDTQYF.

This clonotype was counted between two and nine times. The chain recombines TRBV20-1 with TRBJ1-5; perhaps TRBD1 as D (6 bases). The CDR3 has 14 amino acids. The germline V and J ends were trimmed by 0 bases and 11 bases, with 17 bases remaining between them. Germline-derived CDR1 and CDR2 are DFQATT and SNEGSKA (reference sequence). The DNA for the CDR3 is TGCAGTGCTAGAGATCCACAGGGCTTTGGGGCCCAGCATTTT. Its translation is CSARDPQGFGAQHF.

This clonotype was seen only a few times. This chain links TRBV10-3 with TRBJ2-2, with TRBD1 matching 9 bases. CDR1 ENHRY and CDR2 SYGVKD come from the germline V gene. After removal of 6 bases from V and 4 bases from J, the junction contained 6 bases not matched to a gene. This CDR3 spans 15 amino acids. The CDR3 coding sequence is TGTGCCATCAGAACACCGGGACAGGGCACCGGGGAGCTGTTTTTT. This sequence encodes CAIRTPGQGTGELFF.

This clonotype occurred a few times. In DNA, the CDR3 is TGTGCCAGCAGAGTTGCTTACGAGCAGTACTTC. As protein: CASRVAYEQYF. V usage is TRBV6-2 or TRBV6-3 and J usage is TRBJ2-7, with D unclear. CDR1 and CDR2 (germline): MNHEY, SVGEGT. The CDR3 loop spans 11 amino acids. Trimming took off 6 bases at V and 4 bases at J, with 7 bases between the two ends.

This chain joins TRBV19 and TRBJ2-7, with no clear D. The germline V gene has CDR1 LNHDA and CDR2 SQIVND (reference sequence). Trimming left V 3 bases short and J 6 bases short, with 12 bases between. This CDR3 spans 13 amino acids. The CDR3 DNA sequence: TGTGCCAGTAGTATCCCCCCCAAGGGCGAGCAGTACTTC. Residues: CASSIPPKGEQYF.

This clonotype was seen ten or more times. The chain couples TRBV19 to TRBJ1-1, with D possibly matching TRBD1 (6 bases). The CDR3 totals 18 residues. Germline CDR1 LNHDA, CDR2 SQIVND (reference sequence). The V gene lost 3 bases and the J gene lost 0 bases, with 20 bases spanning the gap. CDR3 residues: CASSISRAWTEMNTEAFF. As DNA, the CDR3 is TGTGCCAGTAGTATTTCACGCGCGTGGACAGAGATGAACACTGAAGCTTTCTTT.

This clonotype was counted only a few times. This chain links TRBV20-1 with TRBJ1-5; tentatively, D is TRBD1 (6 bases). This CDR3 comprises 14 residues. Germline V lookup: CDR1 DFQATT, CDR2 SNEGSKA (reference sequence). V was clipped by 3 bases and J by 1 base, with 10 bases between them. The CDR3 coding sequence is TGCAGTGCTAGTTTAGGGGGGAGCAATCAGCCCCAGCATTTT. It yields the protein CSASLGGSNQPQHF.

This clonotype has ten or more counts. The V gene is TRBV6-1, the J gene TRBJ2-7; 8 positions match TRBD1. V lost 5 bases and J lost 2; bases outside the gene matches: 8. CDR3 length equals 15 residues. Germline assignment: CDR1 MNHNS and CDR2 SASEGT. The CDR3 sequence is CASSIGQGRAYEQYF. The CDR3 DNA is TGTGCCAGCAGTATCGGACAGGGTAGAGCCTACGAGCAGTACTTC.

V gene TRBV20-1 combines with J gene TRBJ2-4, with 10 nucleotides matching TRBD2. J lost 0 bases, V lost 3 bases, and 11 bases had no gene match. Germline loops: CDR1 DFQATT, CDR2 SNEGSKA (reference sequence). This CDR3 is 18 amino acids long. In nucleotides, the CDR3 is TGCAGTGCTAGTACCCGAACTAGCGGGACCCTAGCCAAAAACATTCAGTACTTC. Translation: CSASTRTSGTLAKNIQYF.

This rearrangement joins TRBV6-2 or TRBV6-3 to TRBJ2-2, with D perhaps given as TRBD1 or TRBD2 (7 bases each). Between the trimmed V and J ends, which lost 2 bases and 1 base, there was a span of 17 bases. The CDR3 has 18 amino acids. Germline CDR1 MNHEY, CDR2 SVGEGT. Here the CDR3 reads CASSYKTGRVVNTGELFF. In nucleotides, the CDR3 is TGTGCCAGCAGTTACAAGACAGGGAGGGTAGTGAACACCGGGGAGCTGTTTTTT.

This clonotype was counted many times. V gene TRBV2 combines with J gene TRBJ2-2; D remains unclear. Germline CDR1 and CDR2: SNHLY and FYNNEI. The length of the CDR3 is 14 residues. V dropped 1 base and J dropped 5 bases, with 8 bases sitting between them. CDR3 sequence (DNA): TGTGCCAGCAGTGAAGTCCGGTTAACCGGGGAGCTGTTTTTT. Protein product: CASSEVRLTGELFF.

At least ten counts were recorded for this clonotype. V gene TRBV2 combines with J gene TRBJ1-3; D gene unclear. V dropped 2 bases and J dropped 0 bases, with 17 bases sitting between them. CDR3 length equals 18 residues. Germline loops: CDR1 SNHLY, CDR2 FYNNEI. The CDR3 reads CASSERFFGQTSGNTIYF. The CDR3 DNA is TGTGCCAGCAGTGAAAGATTTTTCGGTCAAACCTCTGGAAACACCATATATTTT.

This clonotype was observed a handful of times. The V and J genes are TRBV7-2 and TRBJ1-2, with unresolved D. The CDR3 extends over 13 amino acids. CDR1 is SGHTA and CDR2 is FQGNSA in the germline V gene. The V and J ends lost 0 bases and 5 bases respectively, with 7 bases between them. The CDR3 nucleotides read TGTGCCAGCAGCTTAGCCGACCCTTATGGCTACACCTTC. Amino acid sequence: CASSLADPYGYTF.

The table lists this clonotype with a few counts. This chain links TRBV20-1 with TRBJ2-7, with D tentatively TRBD1 (5 bases). V was trimmed by 3 bases and J by 7 bases, leaving 16 bases between them. Germline V gives CDR1 DFQATT, CDR2 SNEGSKA (reference sequence). The CDR3 totals 13 residues. CDR3 nucleotides: TGCAGTGCTAGGACCGGACACCTACGTGAGCAGTACTTC. It specifies CSARTGHLREQYF.

In this sample, this clonotype turned up a few times. The chain combines TRBV11-2 with TRBJ2-2, with D maybe TRBD2 (5 bases). Germline-derived CDR1 and CDR2 are SGHAT and FQNNGV. V gave up 5 bases and J gave up 0 bases, with 19 bases separating them. This CDR3 is built from 18 residues. CDR3 nucleotide sequence: TGTGCCAGCAGCCCATTACCTGGGAGAGGGACGAACACCGGGGAGCTGTTTTTT. Amino acid sequence: CASSPLPGRGTNTGELFF.